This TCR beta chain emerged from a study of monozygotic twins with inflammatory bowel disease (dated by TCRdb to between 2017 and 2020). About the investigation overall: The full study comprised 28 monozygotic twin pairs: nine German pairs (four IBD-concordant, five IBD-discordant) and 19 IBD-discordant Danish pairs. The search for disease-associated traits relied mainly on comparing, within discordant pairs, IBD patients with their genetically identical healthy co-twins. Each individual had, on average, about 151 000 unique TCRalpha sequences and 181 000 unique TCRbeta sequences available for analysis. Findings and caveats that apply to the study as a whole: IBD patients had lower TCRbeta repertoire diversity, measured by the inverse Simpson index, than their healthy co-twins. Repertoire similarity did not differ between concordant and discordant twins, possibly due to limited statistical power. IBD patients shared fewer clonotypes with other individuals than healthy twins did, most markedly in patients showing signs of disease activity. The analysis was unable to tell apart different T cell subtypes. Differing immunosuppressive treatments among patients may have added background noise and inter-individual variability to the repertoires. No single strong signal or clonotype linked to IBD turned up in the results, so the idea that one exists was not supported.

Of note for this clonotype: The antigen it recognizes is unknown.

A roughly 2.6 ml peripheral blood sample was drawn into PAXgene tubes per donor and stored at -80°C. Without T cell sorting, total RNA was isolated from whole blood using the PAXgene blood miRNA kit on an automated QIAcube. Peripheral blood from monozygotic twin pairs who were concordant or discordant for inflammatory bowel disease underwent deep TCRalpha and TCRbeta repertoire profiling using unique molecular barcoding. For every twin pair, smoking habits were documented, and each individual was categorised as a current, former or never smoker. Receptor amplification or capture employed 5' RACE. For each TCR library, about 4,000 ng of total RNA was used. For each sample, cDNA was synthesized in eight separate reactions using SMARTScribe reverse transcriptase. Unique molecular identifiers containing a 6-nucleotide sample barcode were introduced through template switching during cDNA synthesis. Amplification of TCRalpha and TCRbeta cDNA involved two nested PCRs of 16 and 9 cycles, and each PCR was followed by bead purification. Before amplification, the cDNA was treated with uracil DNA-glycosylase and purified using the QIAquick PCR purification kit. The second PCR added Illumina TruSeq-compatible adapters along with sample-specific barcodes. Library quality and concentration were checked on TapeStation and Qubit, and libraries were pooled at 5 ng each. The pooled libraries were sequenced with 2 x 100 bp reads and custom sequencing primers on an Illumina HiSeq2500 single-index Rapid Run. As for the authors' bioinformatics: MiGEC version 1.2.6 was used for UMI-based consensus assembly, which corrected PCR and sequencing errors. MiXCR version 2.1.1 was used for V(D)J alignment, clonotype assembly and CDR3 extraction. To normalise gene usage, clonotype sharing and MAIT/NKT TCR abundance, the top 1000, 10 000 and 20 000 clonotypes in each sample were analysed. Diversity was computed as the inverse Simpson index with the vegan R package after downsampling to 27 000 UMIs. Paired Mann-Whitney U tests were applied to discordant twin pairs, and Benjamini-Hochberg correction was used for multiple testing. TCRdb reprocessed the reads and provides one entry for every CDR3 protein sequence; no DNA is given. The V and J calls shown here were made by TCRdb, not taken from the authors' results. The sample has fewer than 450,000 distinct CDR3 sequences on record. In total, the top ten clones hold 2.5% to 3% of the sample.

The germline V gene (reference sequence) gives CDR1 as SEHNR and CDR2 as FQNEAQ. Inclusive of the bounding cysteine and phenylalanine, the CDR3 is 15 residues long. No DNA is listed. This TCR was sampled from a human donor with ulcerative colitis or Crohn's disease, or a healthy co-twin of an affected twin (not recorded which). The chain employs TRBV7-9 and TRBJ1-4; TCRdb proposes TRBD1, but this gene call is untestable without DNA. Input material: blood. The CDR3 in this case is CASSIGQGGYEKLFF.